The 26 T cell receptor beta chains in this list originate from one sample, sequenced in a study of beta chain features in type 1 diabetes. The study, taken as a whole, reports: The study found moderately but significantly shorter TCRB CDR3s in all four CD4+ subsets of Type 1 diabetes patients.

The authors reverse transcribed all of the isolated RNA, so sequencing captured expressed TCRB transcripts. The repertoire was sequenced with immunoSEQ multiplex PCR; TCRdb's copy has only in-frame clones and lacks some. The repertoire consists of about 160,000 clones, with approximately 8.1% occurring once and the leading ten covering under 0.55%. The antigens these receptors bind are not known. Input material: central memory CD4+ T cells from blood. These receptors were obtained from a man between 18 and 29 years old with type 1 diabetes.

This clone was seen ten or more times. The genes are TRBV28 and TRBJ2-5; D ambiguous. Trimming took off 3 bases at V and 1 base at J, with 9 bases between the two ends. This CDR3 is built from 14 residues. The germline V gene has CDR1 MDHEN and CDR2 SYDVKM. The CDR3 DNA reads TGTGCCAGCAGTTTGTCCGCAGTCCAAGAGACCCAGTACTTC. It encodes CASSLSAVQETQYF.

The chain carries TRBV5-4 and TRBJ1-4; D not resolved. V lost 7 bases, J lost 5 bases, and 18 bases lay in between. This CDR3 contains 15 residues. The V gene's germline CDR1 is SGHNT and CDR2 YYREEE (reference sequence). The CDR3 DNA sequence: TGTGCCAGCGCGTTTGGAGGCAGGCCCAATGAAAAACTGTTTTTT. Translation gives CASAFGGRPNEKLFF. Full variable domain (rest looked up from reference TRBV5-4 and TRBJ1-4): ETGVTQSPTHLIKTRGQQVTLRCSSQSGHNTVSWYQQALGQGPQFIFQYYREEENGRGNFPPRFSGLQFPNYSSELNVNALELDDSALYLCASAFGGRPNEKLFFGSGTQLSVL.

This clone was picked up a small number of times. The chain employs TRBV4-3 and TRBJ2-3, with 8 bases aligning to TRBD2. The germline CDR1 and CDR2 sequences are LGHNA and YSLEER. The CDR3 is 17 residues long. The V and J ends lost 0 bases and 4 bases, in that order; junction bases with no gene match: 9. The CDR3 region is CASSQDRISGNADTQYF. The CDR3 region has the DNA TGCGCCAGCAGCCAAGATCGAATTAGCGGGAATGCAGATACGCAGTATTTT.

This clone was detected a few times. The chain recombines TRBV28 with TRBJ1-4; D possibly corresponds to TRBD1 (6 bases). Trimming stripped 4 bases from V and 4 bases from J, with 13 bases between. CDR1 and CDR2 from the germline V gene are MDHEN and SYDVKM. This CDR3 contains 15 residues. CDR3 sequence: CASSSSDSLNEKLFF. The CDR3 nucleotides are TGTGCCAGCAGTTCCTCGGACAGCCTTAATGAAAAACTGTTTTTT.

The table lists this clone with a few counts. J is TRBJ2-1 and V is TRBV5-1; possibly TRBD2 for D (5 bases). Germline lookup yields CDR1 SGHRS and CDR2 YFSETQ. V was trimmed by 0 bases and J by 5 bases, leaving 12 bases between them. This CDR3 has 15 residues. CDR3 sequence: CASSLERPRDNEQFF. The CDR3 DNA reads TGCGCCAGCAGCTTGGAGCGGCCGAGGGACAATGAGCAGTTCTTC.

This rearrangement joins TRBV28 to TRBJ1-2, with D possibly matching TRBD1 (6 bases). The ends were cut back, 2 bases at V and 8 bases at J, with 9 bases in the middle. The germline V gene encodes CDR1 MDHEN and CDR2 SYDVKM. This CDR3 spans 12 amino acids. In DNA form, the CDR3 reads TGTGCCAGCAGTTTAACAGGGAGAGGCTACACCTTC. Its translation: CASSLTGRGYTF.

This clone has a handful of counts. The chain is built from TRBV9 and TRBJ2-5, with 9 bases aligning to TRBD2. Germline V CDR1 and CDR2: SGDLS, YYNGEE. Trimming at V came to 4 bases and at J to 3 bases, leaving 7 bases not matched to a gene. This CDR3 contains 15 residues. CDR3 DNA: TGTGCCAGCAGCATTGGACTAGCGAGGGAAGAGACCCAGTACTTC. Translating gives CASSIGLAREETQYF. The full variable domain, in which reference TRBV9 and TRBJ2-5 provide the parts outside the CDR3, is DSGVTQTPKHLITATGQRVTLRCSPRSGDLSVYWYQQSLDQGLQFLIQYYNGEERAKGNILERFSAQQFPDLHSELNLSSLELGDSALYFCASSIGLAREETQYFGPGTRLLVL.

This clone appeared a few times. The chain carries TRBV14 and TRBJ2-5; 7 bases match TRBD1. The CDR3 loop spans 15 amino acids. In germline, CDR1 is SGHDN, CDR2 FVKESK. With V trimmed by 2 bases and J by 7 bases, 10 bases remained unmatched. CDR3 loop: CASSQSTGLSGTQYF. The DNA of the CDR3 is TGTGCCAGCAGCCAATCGACAGGGCTGTCGGGGACCCAGTACTTC.

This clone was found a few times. The CDR3 spells CASKEVAGAQGQETQYF. DNA of the CDR3: TGTGCCAGCAAAGAGGTAGCGGGAGCGCAAGGCCAAGAGACCCAGTACTTC. The J gene is TRBJ2-5, the V gene TRBV27, with 9 bases fitting TRBD2. V was clipped by 7 bases and J by 1 base; unmatched bases: 13. This CDR3 has 17 residues. CDR1 and CDR2 from the germline V gene are MNHEY and SMNVEV (reference sequence).

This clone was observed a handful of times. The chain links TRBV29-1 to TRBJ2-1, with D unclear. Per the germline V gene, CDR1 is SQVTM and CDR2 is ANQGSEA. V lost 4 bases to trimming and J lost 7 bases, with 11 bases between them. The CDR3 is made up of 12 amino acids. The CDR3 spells CSVGSLGNEQFF. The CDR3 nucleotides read TGCAGCGTTGGTAGCCTCGGGAATGAGCAGTTCTTC.

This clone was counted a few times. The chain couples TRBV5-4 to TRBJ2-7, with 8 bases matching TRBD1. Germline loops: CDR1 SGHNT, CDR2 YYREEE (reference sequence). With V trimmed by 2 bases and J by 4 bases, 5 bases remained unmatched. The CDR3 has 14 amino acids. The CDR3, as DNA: TGTGCCAGCAGCTTTTGGACAGGGAAATACGAGCAGTACTTC. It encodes CASSFWTGKYEQYF.

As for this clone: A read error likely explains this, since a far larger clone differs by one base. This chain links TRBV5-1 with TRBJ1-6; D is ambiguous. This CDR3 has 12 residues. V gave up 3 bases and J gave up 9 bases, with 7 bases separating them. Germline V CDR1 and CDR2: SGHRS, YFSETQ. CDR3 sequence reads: CASSSSVSPLHF. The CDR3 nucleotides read TGCGCCAGCAGCTCTTCAGTTTCACCCCTCCACTTT.

CDR3 DNA: TGTGCCAGCAGCGAGGGGGGAACAGGGGGCTGGTCCAAAAACATTCAGTACTTC. Its protein is CASSEGGTGGWSKNIQYF. The chain couples TRBV9 to TRBJ2-4, with 9 bases aligning to TRBD1. The trim removed 3 bases at V and 2 bases at J, leaving 12 bases unmatched. Germline values: CDR1 SGDLS, CDR2 YYNGEE. The CDR3 length is 18 residues.

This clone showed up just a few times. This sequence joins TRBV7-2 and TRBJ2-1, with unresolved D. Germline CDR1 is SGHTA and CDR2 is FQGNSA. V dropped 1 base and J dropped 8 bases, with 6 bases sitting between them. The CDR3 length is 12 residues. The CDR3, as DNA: TGTGCCAGCAGCTTAGACCGGTATGAGCAGTTCTTC. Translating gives CASSLDRYEQFF.

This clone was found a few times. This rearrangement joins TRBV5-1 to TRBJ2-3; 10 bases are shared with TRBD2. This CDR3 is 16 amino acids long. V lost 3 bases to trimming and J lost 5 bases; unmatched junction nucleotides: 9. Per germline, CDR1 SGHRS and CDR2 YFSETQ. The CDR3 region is CASSSGLAERGDTQYF. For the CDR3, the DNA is TGCGCCAGCAGCTCTGGACTAGCGGAGAGGGGAGATACGCAGTATTTT.

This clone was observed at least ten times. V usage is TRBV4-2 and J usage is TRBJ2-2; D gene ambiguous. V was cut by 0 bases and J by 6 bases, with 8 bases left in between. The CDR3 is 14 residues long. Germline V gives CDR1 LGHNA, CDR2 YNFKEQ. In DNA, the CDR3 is TGTGCCAGCAGCCAAGATGATCGGGCCGGGGAGCTGTTTTTT. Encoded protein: CASSQDDRAGELFF.

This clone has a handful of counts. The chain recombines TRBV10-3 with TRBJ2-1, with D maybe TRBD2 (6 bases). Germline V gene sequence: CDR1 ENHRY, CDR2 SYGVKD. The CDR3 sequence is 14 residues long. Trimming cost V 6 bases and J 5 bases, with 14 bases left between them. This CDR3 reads CAISPRDSHNEQFF. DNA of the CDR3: TGTGCCATCAGCCCCCGGGACTCTCACAATGAGCAGTTCTTC.

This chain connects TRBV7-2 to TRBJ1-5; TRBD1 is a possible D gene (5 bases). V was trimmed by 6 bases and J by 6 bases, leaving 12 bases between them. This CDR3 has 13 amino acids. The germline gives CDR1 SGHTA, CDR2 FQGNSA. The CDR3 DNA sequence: TGTGCCAGCAGTTTCGACAGAGCTCAGCCCCAGCATTTT. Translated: CASSFDRAQPQHF.

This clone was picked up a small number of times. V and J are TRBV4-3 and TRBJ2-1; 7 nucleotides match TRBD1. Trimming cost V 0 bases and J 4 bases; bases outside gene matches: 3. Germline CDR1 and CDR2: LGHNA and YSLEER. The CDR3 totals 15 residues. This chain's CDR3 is CASSQERTGYNEQFF. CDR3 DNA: TGCGCCAGCAGCCAAGAGAGGACAGGTTACAATGAGCAGTTCTTC.

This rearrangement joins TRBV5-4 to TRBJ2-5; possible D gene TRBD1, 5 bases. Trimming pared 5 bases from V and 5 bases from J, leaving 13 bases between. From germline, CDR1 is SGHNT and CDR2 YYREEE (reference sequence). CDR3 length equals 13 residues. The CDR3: CASSYQGAETQYF. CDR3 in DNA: TGTGCCAGCAGTTACCAGGGTGCGGAGACCCAGTACTTC. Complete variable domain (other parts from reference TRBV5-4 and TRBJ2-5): ETGVTQSPTHLIKTRGQQVTLRCSSQSGHNTVSWYQQALGQGPQFIFQYYREEENGRGNFPPRFSGLQFPNYSSELNVNALELDDSALYLCASSYQGAETQYFGPGTRLLVL.

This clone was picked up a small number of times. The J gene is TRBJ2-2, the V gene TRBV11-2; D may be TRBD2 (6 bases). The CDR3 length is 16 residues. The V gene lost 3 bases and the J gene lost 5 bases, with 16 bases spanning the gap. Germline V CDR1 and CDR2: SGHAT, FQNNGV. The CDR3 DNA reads TGTGCCAGCAGCTTGCTTGCGGGAAGTCGGACCGGGGAGCTGTTTTTT. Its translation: CASSLLAGSRTGELFF.

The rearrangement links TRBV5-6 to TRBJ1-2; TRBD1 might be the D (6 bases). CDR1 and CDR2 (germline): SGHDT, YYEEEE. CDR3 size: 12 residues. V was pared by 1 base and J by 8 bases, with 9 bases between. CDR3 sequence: CASSLWGLGYTF. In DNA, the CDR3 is TGTGCCAGCAGCTTGTGGGGGCTAGGCTACACCTTC. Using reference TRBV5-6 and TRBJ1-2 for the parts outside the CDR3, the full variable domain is DAGVTQSPTHLIKTRGQQVTLRCSPKSGHDTVSWYQQALGQGPQFIFQYYEEEERQRGNFPDRFSGHQFPNYSSELNVNALLLGDSALYLCASSLWGLGYTFGSGTRLTVV.

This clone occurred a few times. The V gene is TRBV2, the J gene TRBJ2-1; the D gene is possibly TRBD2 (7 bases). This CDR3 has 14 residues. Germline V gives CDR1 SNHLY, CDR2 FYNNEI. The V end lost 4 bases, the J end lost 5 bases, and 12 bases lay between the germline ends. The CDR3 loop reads CASSVQRDNNEQFF. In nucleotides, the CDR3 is TGTGCCAGCAGTGTTCAGCGGGACAACAATGAGCAGTTCTTC.

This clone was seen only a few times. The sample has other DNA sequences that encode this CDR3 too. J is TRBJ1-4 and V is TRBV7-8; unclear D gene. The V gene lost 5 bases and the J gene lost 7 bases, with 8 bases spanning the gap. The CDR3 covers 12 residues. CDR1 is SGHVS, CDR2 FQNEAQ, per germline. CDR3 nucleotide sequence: TGTGCCAGCAGCCCATCGGGTGAAAAACTGTTTTTT. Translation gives CASSPSGEKLFF.

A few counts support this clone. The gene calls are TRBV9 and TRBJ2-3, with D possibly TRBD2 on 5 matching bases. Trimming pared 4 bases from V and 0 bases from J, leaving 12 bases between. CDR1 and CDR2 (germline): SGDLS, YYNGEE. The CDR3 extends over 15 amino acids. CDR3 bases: TGTGCCAGCAGCCTAGCTACTTCTAGCACAGATACGCAGTATTTT. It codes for CASSLATSSTDTQYF.

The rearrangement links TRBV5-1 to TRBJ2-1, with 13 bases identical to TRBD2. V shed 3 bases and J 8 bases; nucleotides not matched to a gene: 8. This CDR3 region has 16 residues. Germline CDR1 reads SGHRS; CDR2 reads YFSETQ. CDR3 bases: TGCGCCAGCAGCTGGCGGGGGACTAGCGGGGAGGATGAGCAGTTCTTC. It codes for CASSWRGTSGEDEQFF.